This TCR beta chain stems from a study of OX40 agonist ivuxolimab in advanced cancers. The method was immunoSEQ multiplex PCR; TCRdb's version includes in-frame clones alone and lacks a portion of them. The repertoire has fewer than 100,000 clones, roughly 89% of them found once; the top ten carry 10% to 15%. The CDR3 spans 15 residues. Trimming cost V 0 bases and J 2 bases, with 8 bases left between them. Germline V lookup: CDR1 SNHLY, CDR2 FYNNEI. Note on this clone: Its antigen is currently unknown.

Study-wide results and limits: CD8+ T cells showed, on average, more clonal expansion than CD4+ cells. Certain nonresponders additionally had low normalized T-cell clonal expansion.

The V gene is TRBV2, the J gene TRBJ1-5; D is uncertain. The sequence was collected from an adult with an advanced solid tumor such as melanoma, head and neck, liver or kidney cancer. This specimen consisted of CD4+ or CD8+ T cells sorted from blood, obtained in a trial of the OX40 agonist ivuxolimab. CDR3 loop: CASSEAAVGNQPQHF. The CDR3 DNA is TGTGCCAGCAGTGAAGCGGCAGTGGGCAATCAGCCCCAGCATTTT.